This section outlines one T cell receptor beta chain sequence together with its context. Its antigen is not identified. These data originate in a study of blood T cells in healthy people across ages. A second roughly 6 to 12 cycle PCR used barcoded and J-beta primers. TCRdb reanalysed the 5' RACE reads using MiXCR and keeps one entry per CDR3 protein. The sample has 850,000 to 1,000,000 distinct CDR3 sequences; roughly 51% are singletons. This CDR3 region has 15 residues. Germline lookup yields CDR1 LNHDA and CDR2 SQIVND (reference sequence). V was cut by 6 bases and J by 3 bases, with 15 bases left in between. Each individual donor underwent a draw of approximately 9.8 milliliters of peripheral blood. Study-wide results and limits: Fewer expanded clones and more diversity marked long-lived versus aged donors. It was not possible, with unsorted PBMCs, to conclusively compare naive and antigen-experienced cells. Across the age range, TCR beta diversity per million T cells fell in a roughly linear way.

The clonotype comes from a woman aged 60-75 years in good health. J is TRBJ1-5 and V is TRBV19; perhaps TRBD1 as D (6 bases). What was sequenced was blood. CDR3 nucleotide sequence: TGTGCCAGTAGGGGGGCAGGGGCAGACAATCAGCCCCAGCATTTT. Translation: CASRGAGADNQPQHF.